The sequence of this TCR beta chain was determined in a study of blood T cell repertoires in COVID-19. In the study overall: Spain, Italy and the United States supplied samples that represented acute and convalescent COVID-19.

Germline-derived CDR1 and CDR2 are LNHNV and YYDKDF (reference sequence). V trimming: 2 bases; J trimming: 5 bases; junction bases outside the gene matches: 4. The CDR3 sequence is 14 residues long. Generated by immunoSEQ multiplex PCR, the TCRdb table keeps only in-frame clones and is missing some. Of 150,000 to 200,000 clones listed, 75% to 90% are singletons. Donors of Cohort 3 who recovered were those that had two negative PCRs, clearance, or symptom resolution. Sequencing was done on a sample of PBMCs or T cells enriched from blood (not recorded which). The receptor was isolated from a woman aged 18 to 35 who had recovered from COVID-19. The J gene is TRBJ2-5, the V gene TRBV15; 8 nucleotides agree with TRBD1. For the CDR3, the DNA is TGTGCCACCAGCAGACAGGGGGCCGCGGAGACCCAGTACTTC. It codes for CATSRQGAAETQYF. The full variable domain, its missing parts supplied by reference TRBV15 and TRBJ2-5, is DAMVIQNPRYQVTQFGKPVTLSCSQTLNHNVMYWYQQKSSQAPKLLFHYYDKDFNNEADTPDNFQSRRPNTSFCFLDIRSPGLGDTAMYLCATSRQGAAETQYFGPGTRLLVL.